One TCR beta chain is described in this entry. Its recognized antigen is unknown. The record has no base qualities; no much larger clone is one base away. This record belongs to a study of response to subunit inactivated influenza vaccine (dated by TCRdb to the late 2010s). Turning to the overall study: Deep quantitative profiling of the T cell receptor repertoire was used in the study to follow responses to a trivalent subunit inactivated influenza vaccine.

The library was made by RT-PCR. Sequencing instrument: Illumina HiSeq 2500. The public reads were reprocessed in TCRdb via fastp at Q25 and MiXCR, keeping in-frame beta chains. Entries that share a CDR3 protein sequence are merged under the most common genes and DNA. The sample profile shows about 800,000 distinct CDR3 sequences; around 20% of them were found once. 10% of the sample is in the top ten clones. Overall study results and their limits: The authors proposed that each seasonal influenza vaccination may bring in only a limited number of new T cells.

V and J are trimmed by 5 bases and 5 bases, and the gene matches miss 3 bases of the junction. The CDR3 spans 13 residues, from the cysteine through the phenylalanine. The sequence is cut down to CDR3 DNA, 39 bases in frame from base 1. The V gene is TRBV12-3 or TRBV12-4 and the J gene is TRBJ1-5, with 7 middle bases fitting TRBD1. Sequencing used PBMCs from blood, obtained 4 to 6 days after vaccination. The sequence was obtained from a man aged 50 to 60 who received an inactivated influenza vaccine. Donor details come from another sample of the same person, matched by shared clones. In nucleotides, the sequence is TGTGCCAGCAGTGACAGGGAACATCAGCCCCAGCATTTT. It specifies CASSDREHQPQHF.